This T cell receptor beta chain was identified in a study of T cell responses to AZD1222 COVID-19 vaccine. The V gene's germline CDR1 is SGDLS and CDR2 YYNGEE. This CDR3 has 14 amino acids. J was trimmed by 4 bases and V by 8 bases; bases with no gene match: 7. Data came from immunoSEQ multiplex PCR; TCRdb stores just in-frame clones and leaves some out. The sample has roughly 140,000 clones; 80% to 95% are singletons. The chain carries TRBV9 and TRBJ2-2; 8 bases align to TRBD1. Sequencing was performed on peripheral blood, taken 28 days after the second AZD1222 dose. This receptor was obtained from an adult who received the AZD1222 COVID-19 vaccine. CDR3 in DNA: TGTGCCAGTGGACAGGGACTGGGCACCGGGGAGCTGTTTTTT. This codes for CASGQGLGTGELFF.